This T cell receptor beta chain was recovered during a study of T cell repertoires in cytomegalovirus infection. On the study more broadly: HLA-B-restricted CMV epitopes that are well studied were used alongside recently identified HLA-C-restricted ones. Public signatures in TCR beta pointed to CMV infection and matching HLA type. Study-level results: HLA-C-restricted TCR beta clonotypes specific for CMV led the ex vivo response. Cumulative public TCR beta family frequency identified carriers of CMV plus the relevant HLA.

The sample holds a few counts of this clonotype. Its antigen is unidentified. MiXCR, applied by TCRdb to the reads, yields one record per CDR3 protein. The table lists 700,000 to 850,000 distinct CDR3 sequences, 32% of them singletons. Germline V gene sequence: CDR1 MNHEY, CDR2 SMNVEV (reference sequence). V shed 4 bases and J 9 bases; nucleotides not matched to a gene: 6. This CDR3 region has 14 residues. The receptor was isolated from a human donor in good health (CMV status not recorded). Some clones in this sample may be carry-over from other donors' samples. The V and J genes are TRBV27 and TRBJ2-1; 10 nucleotides line up with TRBD2. This sample comprised cultured CD8+ T cells from PBMCs, obtained from culture after CMV antigen stimulation. The CDR3 reads CASSWKRGGIEQFF. The CDR3 coding sequence is TGTGCCAGCAGTTGGAAGCGGGGGGGCATTGAGCAGTTCTTC.